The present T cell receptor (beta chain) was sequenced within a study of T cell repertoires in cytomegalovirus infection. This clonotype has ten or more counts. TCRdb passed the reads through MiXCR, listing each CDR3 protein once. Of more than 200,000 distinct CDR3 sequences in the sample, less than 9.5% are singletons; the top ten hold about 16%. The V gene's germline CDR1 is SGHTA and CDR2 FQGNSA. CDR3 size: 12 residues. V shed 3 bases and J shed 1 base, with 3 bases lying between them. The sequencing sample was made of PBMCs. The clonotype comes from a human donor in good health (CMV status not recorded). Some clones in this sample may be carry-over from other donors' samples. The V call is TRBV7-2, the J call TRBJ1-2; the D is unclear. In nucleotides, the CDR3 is TGTGCCAGCAGCTTCAGTAACTATGGCTACACCTTC. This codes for CASSFSNYGYTF.